This entry lists 25 T cell receptor beta chains sequenced from one sample in a study of identical twins. TCRdb processed the 5' RACE reads anew with MiXCR; each CDR3 protein has one entry. Of about 900,000 distinct CDR3 sequences listed, over 9% were seen once; the top ten hold around 1.6%. This sample was also put to use in a study of yellow fever vaccine responses in identical twins.

Sequencing input: PBMCs. The source is a woman aged 18-29 years in good health.

Only a few counts were recorded for this clonotype. V is TRBV7-9 and J is TRBJ2-7; 8 bases are shared with TRBD1. The CDR3 spans 14 residues. Germline CDR1 is SEHNR and CDR2 is FQNEAQ (reference sequence). V lost 4 bases, J lost 6 bases, and 8 bases stayed unmatched. In nucleotides, the CDR3 is TGTGCCAGCAGCTGGGGACAGGCGAAGGGCGAGCAGTACGTC. Its protein is CASSWGQAKGEQYV.

This clonotype was seen ten or more times. V usage is TRBV5-6 and J usage is TRBJ2-2, with a possible D match to TRBD1 (5 bases). This CDR3 comprises 15 residues. CDR1 SGHDT and CDR2 YYEEEE come from the germline V gene. The germline V and J ends were trimmed by 2 bases and 1 base, with 9 bases remaining between them. CDR3 region: CASSLLDRNTGELFF. The DNA for the CDR3 is TGTGCCAGCAGCTTACTCGACAGGAACACCGGGGAGCTGTTTTTT.

This clonotype was recorded a few times. The V and J genes are TRBV28 and TRBJ2-2, with TRBD2 identical over 14 bases. CDR3 length: 18 residues. Germline V gene lookup returns CDR1 MDHEN and CDR2 SYDVKM. The J segment lost 0 bases and the V segment lost 5 bases, leaving 5 bases of the junction unmatched. The CDR3 region is CASSPRTSGRTNTGELFF. The CDR3 nucleotides are TGTGCCAGCAGTCCGAGGACTAGCGGGAGGACGAACACCGGGGAGCTGTTTTTT.

The V and J genes are TRBV19 and TRBJ1-1, with D possibly being TRBD1 (6 bases). Germline-derived CDR1 and CDR2 are LNHDA and SQIVND (reference sequence). V was shortened by 3 bases and J by 10 bases, with 21 bases between the two germline ends. The CDR3 is 15 amino acids. CDR3 loop: CASSIYLDSQPVAFF. In DNA, the CDR3 is TGTGCCAGTAGTATTTATTTGGACAGCCAACCCGTAGCTTTCTTT.

V and J are TRBV7-9 and TRBJ2-3; maybe TRBD2 (6 bases). CDR1 is SEHNR and CDR2 is FQNEAQ in the germline V gene (reference sequence). V was pared by 3 bases and J by 2 bases, with 9 bases between. CDR3 length: 14 residues. DNA of the CDR3: TGTGCCAGCAGCTTTGCGGGGCCCACAGATACGCAGTATTTT. This translates into CASSFAGPTDTQYF.

In this sample, this clonotype turned up a few times. This chain connects TRBV5-1 to TRBJ2-5; D remains unclear. Per germline, CDR1 SGHRS and CDR2 YFSETQ. The CDR3 is 16 residues long. Trimming removed 6 bases from V and 4 bases from J, with 22 bases in between. CDR3 protein: CASTNLDLRVGETQYF. The CDR3 DNA is TGCGCCAGCACCAACCTCGACTTAAGGGTGGGAGAGACCCAGTACTTC.

This clonotype was seen at least ten times. The CDR3 region is CASSQDHEQFF. In nucleotides, the CDR3 is TGTGCCAGCAGCCAGGACCATGAGCAGTTCTTC. This chain uses TRBV4-2 with TRBJ2-1; no clear D gene. CDR3 length: 11 residues. Trimming pared 3 bases from V and 8 bases from J, leaving 5 bases between. The V gene's germline CDR1 is LGHNA and CDR2 YNFKEQ.

The chain recombines TRBV2 with TRBJ2-7; 8 nucleotides agree with TRBD1. V gave up 7 bases and J gave up 4 bases; unmatched junction bases: 12. CDR3 length: 15 residues. Germline values: CDR1 SNHLY, CDR2 FYNNEI. The CDR3 DNA follows: TGTGCCAGCAAGGAACAGGGGGGAACCTTTTACGAGCAGTACGTC. Its protein is CASKEQGGTFYEQYV.

This clonotype was seen only a few times. The chain recombines TRBV12-3 or TRBV12-4 with TRBJ1-1; D unclear. The CDR3 extends over 11 amino acids. V dropped 6 bases and J dropped 7 bases, with 9 bases sitting between them. The CDR3 loop is CASRLQSEAFF. CDR3 sequence (DNA): TGTGCCAGCAGGCTACAGAGTGAAGCTTTCTTT.

Ten or more counts support this clonotype. J is TRBJ2-2 and V is TRBV5-1; D is unresolved. The germline V gene encodes CDR1 SGHRS and CDR2 YFSETQ. The V end lost 4 bases, the J end lost 1 base, and 5 bases lay between the germline ends. This CDR3 spans 13 amino acids. This CDR3 is CASSGENTGELFF. The DNA for the CDR3 is TGCGCCAGCAGCGGTGAGAACACCGGGGAGCTGTTTTTT.

The chain's CDR3 is CASQKDSGNTIYF. The CDR3 region has the DNA TGTGCCAGCCAGAAGGACTCTGGAAACACCATATATTTT. This chain links TRBV12-3 or TRBV12-4 with TRBJ1-3; no reliable D call. CDR3 length: 13 amino acids. The V and J ends lost 8 bases and 0 bases respectively, with 8 bases between them.

This clonotype was counted many times. In nucleotides, the CDR3 is TGCGCCAGCAGCTTGCGGAGTAATGAAAAACTGTTTTTT. Amino acid sequence: CASSLRSNEKLFF. This chain uses TRBV5-1 with TRBJ1-4; no clear D. The V gene lost 1 base and the J gene lost 4 bases, with 5 bases spanning the gap. Germline CDR1 SGHRS, CDR2 YFSETQ. This CDR3 is built from 13 residues.

The table lists this clonotype with many counts. The chain has TRBV6-6 and TRBJ1-1; D is ambiguous. With 2 bases removed from V and 3 bases from J, the gap between germline ends came to 4 bases. Germline CDR1 is MNHNY and CDR2 is SVGAGI (reference sequence). This CDR3 contains 12 residues. The chain's CDR3 is CASSYGDTEAFF. The CDR3 nucleotides read TGTGCCAGCAGTTACGGGGACACTGAAGCTTTCTTT.

This clonotype occurred many times. The chain combines TRBV5-1 with TRBJ2-2; 10 nucleotides agree with TRBD2. Germline V CDR1 and CDR2: SGHRS, YFSETQ. J was trimmed by 6 bases and V by 5 bases; bases with no gene match: 10. The CDR3 runs 16 residues. As DNA, the CDR3 is TGCGCCAGCAGTCTCGCGGGACTAGCGTCCTCCGGGGAGCTGTTTTTT. Protein sequence: CASSLAGLASSGELFF.

This clonotype was counted only a few times. The chain recombines TRBV7-8 with TRBJ2-1; D perhaps matches TRBD1 (6 bases). V gave up 5 bases and J gave up 4 bases, with 18 bases separating them. Germline V gene sequence: CDR1 SGHVS, CDR2 FQNEAQ. The CDR3 spans 16 residues. The CDR3 is CASSPNRAYGYNEQFF. In nucleotides, the CDR3 is TGTGCCAGCAGCCCCAACAGGGCCTACGGATACAATGAGCAGTTCTTC.

V gene TRBV5-1 combines with J gene TRBJ1-4, with TRBD1 matching 8 bases. J lost 0 bases, V lost 5 bases, and 12 bases had no gene match. CDR1 and CDR2 from the germline V gene are SGHRS and YFSETQ. The CDR3 runs to 18 residues. DNA for the CDR3: TGCGCCAGCAGGCAGGGGGCGGGGAACTCGGCAACTAATGAAAAACTGTTTTTT. This sequence encodes CASRQGAGNSATNEKLFF. Full variable domain (outside the CDR3, taken from reference TRBV5-1 and TRBJ1-4): KAGVTQTPRYLIKTRGQQVTLSCSPISGHRSVSWYQQTPGQGLQFLFEYFSETQRNKGNFPGRFSGRQFSNSRSEMNVSTLELGDSALYLCASRQGAGNSATNEKLFFGSGTQLSVL.

This clonotype was seen more than once but under ten times. The chain links TRBV12-5 to TRBJ2-1; D unclear. From germline, CDR1 is LGHNT and CDR2 FRNRAP. CDR3 length: 13 residues. V was pared by 1 base and J by 4 bases, with 5 bases between. The CDR3: CASGLGIYNEQFF. The CDR3, as DNA: TGTGCTAGTGGTTTGGGTATTTACAATGAGCAGTTCTTC. Using reference TRBV12-5 and TRBJ2-1 for the parts outside the CDR3, the full variable domain is DARVTQTPRHKVTEMGQEVTMRCQPILGHNTVFWYRQTMMQGLELLAYFRNRAPLDDSGMPKDRFSAEMPDATLATLKIQPSEPRDSAVYFCASGLGIYNEQFFGPGTRLTVL.

The V call is TRBV5-1, the J call TRBJ2-3; 13 positions agree with TRBD2. The germline gives CDR1 SGHRS, CDR2 YFSETQ. This CDR3 spans 17 amino acids. J gave up 2 bases and V 0 bases, and 3 bases lay outside the gene matches. In DNA form, the CDR3 reads TGCGCCAGCAGCTTGGTCGGACTAGCGGGAGTCACAGATACGCAGTATTTT. Protein product: CASSLVGLAGVTDTQYF.

This clonotype was detected a few times. The chain has TRBV4-1 and TRBJ2-4; D gene unclear. The CDR3 spans 14 residues. Germline lookup yields CDR1 MGHRA and CDR2 YSYEKL. Trimming left V 0 bases short and J 1 base short, with 4 bases between. CDR3: CASSQDEAKNIQYF. The CDR3 DNA follows: TGCGCCAGCAGCCAAGACGAGGCCAAAAACATTCAGTACTTC.

This clonotype was recorded a few times. This chain joins TRBV27 and TRBJ2-1; 13 bases are a match to TRBD2. This CDR3 is built from 16 residues. With V trimmed by 5 bases and J by 5 bases, 6 bases remained unmatched. Germline V gives CDR1 MNHEY, CDR2 SMNVEV (reference sequence). This chain's CDR3 is CASSVHGTSGDNEQFF. DNA for the CDR3: TGTGCCAGCAGTGTCCACGGGACTAGCGGGGACAATGAGCAGTTCTTC.

This clonotype appeared a few times. V and J are TRBV5-1 and TRBJ2-2, with 10 bases identical to TRBD1. Trimming cost V 4 bases and J 6 bases; bases outside gene matches: 6. CDR1 and CDR2 (germline): SGHRS, YFSETQ. The CDR3 spans 15 residues. The chain's CDR3 is CASSPRQGAAGELFF. CDR3 DNA sequence: TGCGCCAGCAGCCCACGACAGGGGGCGGCCGGGGAGCTGTTTTTT. Filled out from reference TRBV5-1 and TRBJ2-2, the complete variable domain reads KAGVTQTPRYLIKTRGQQVTLSCSPISGHRSVSWYQQTPGQGLQFLFEYFSETQRNKGNFPGRFSGRQFSNSRSEMNVSTLELGDSALYLCASSPRQGAAGELFFGEGSRLTVL.

This chain connects TRBV4-2 to TRBJ2-1; 7 bases align to TRBD2. The CDR3 consists of 16 residues. CDR1 is LGHNA and CDR2 is YNFKEQ in the germline V gene. J lost 7 bases, V lost 4 bases, and 13 bases had no gene match. For the CDR3, the DNA is TGTGCCAGCAGCCCCCGGCTAGCGGCGGGGATAAATGAGCAGTTCTTC. It yields the protein CASSPRLAAGINEQFF.

V gene TRBV14 combines with J gene TRBJ2-1, with D possibly called TRBD1 or TRBD2 (5 bases each). V was cut by 1 base and J by 6 bases, with 10 bases left in between. This CDR3 has 14 residues. Germline CDR1 and CDR2: SGHDN and FVKESK. The CDR3 DNA reads as TGTGCCAGCAGCCAAGGGCAGGGACGCAATGAGCAGTTCTTC. Translation gives CASSQGQGRNEQFF.

This clonotype was found a few times. The chain carries TRBV28 and TRBJ2-1, with D perhaps TRBD2 (7 bases). The CDR3 length is 14 residues. Germline assignment: CDR1 MDHEN and CDR2 SYDVKM. Trimming removed 7 bases from V and 2 bases from J, with 12 bases in between. For the CDR3, the DNA is TGTGCCAGCATAGGGGGAGGGACCTACAATGAGCAGTTCTTC. This translates into CASIGGGTYNEQFF.

This clonotype was found a few times. The CDR3, as DNA: TGTGCCAGCACTCCCATCCGGGGACAGGGGGACAATGAGCAGTTCTTC. This translates into CASTPIRGQGDNEQFF. V gene TRBV2 combines with J gene TRBJ2-1; 11 bases are a match to TRBD1. The trim removed 7 bases at V and 5 bases at J, leaving 10 bases unmatched. Germline V CDR1 and CDR2: SNHLY, FYNNEI. The CDR3 is made up of 16 amino acids.